A selection of T cell receptor beta chains follows, all from one sample in a study of blood T cell repertoires in COVID-19. Some clones are missing from TCRdb's copy, which holds only in-frame ones; the method was immunoSEQ multiplex PCR. Among more than 120,000 clones listed, 70% to 90% were seen once. The sequencing input was peripheral blood. The receptor source for this set is a human donor with acute or convalescent COVID-19. The donor label of this sample is uncertain. The CDR3 runs from the conserved cysteine through the conserved F or W. Each record gives: clone size, V gene, J gene, D gene, CDR3 protein, CDR3 DNA. The D gene is left open where the match is weak. A clone size is listed for some rows: how often the clone was seen (once, few, many), or a class if it is expanded.

>NA|TRBV6-6|TRBJ2-7|TRBD1
CASRLGQGSYEQYF
TGTGCCAGCAGACTAGGACAGGGGTCCTACGAGCAGTACTTC
>NA|TRBV25-1|TRBJ1-3|TRBD1
CATGQGAGNTIYF
TGTGCCACCGGACAGGGGGCAGGAAACACCATATATTTT
>NA|TRBV19|TRBJ1-2|TRBD1
CASSKTTGGGYTF
TGTGCCAGTAGTAAAACCACAGGGGGCGGCTACACCTTC
>NA|TRBV28|TRBJ1-2|TRBD1
CASSLLGQSNYGYTF
TGTGCCAGCAGTTTATTGGGACAGTCTAACTATGGCTACACCTTC
>NA|TRBV5-1|TRBJ2-3|TRBD1
CASSVGQGSGTDTQYF
TGCGCCAGCAGCGTGGGACAGGGATCGGGCACAGATACGCAGTATTTT
>NA|TRBV9|TRBJ1-3|NA
CASSVSQPGNTIYF
TGTGCCAGCAGCGTATCACAGCCTGGAAACACCATATATTTT
>NA|TRBV28|TRBJ2-3|NA
CASSSGQTTDTQYF
TGTGCCAGCAGTTCTGGACAGACCACAGATACGCAGTATTTT
>NA|TRBV5-1|TRBJ2-2|NA
CASGSGTLPTGELFF
TGCGCCAGCGGCTCTGGCACCCTCCCCACCGGGGAGCTGTTTTTT
>NA|TRBV7-9|TRBJ1-1|NA
CASSSGGGTEAFF
TGTGCCAGCAGCTCCGGGGGAGGCACTGAAGCTTTCTTT
>few|TRBV2|TRBJ1-4|NA
CASSEPGKEKLFF
TGTGCCAGCAGTGAACCCGGGAAGGAAAAACTGTTTTTT
>NA|TRBV5-4|TRBJ2-3|TRBD1
CASVDRARTDTQYF
TGTGCCAGCGTGGACAGGGCTAGAACAGATACGCAGTATTTT
>NA|TRBV18|TRBJ1-6|TRBD1
CASSLGQDNSPLHF
TGTGCCAGCTCCCTGGGACAGGATAATTCACCCCTCCACTTT
>NA|TRBV5-5|TRBJ2-5|NA
CASSFQGQETQYF
TGTGCCAGCAGCTTCCAGGGACAAGAGACCCAGTACTTC
>NA|TRBV6-2/TRBV6-3|TRBJ1-1|NA
CASSPGGGPMGTEAFF
TGTGCCAGCAGCCCCGGGGGGGGTCCGATGGGTACTGAAGCTTTCTTT
>NA|TRBV6-2/TRBV6-3|TRBJ2-1|TRBD1
CASSLRTGVSGQFF
TGTGCCAGCAGTCTCCGGACAGGCGTGAGTGGGCAGTTCTTC
>NA|TRBV12-3/TRBV12-4|TRBJ1-5|NA
CASSSGSNQPQHF
TGTGCCAGCAGCTCAGGTAGCAATCAGCCCCAGCATTTT
>NA|TRBV18|TRBJ1-1|NA
CASSPSREDTEAFF
TGTGCCAGCTCACCATCACGAGAAGACACTGAAGCTTTCTTT
>NA|TRBV9|TRBJ1-3|NA
CASSVAGTDGNTIYF
TGTGCCAGCAGCGTAGCGGGAACAGACGGAAACACCATATATTTT
>NA|TRBV5-5|TRBJ2-1|NA
CASSLDPDYNEQFF
TGTGCCAGCAGCCTGGATCCAGATTACAATGAGCAGTTCTTC
>NA|TRBV11-3|TRBJ2-1|NA
CASGGQNNEQFF
TGTGCCAGCGGTGGACAAAACAATGAGCAGTTCTTC
>NA|TRBV28|TRBJ2-3|NA
CASSSEFDTQYF
TGTGCCAGCAGTTCCGAGTTTGATACGCAGTATTTT
>NA|TRBV12-3/TRBV12-4|TRBJ2-5|NA
CASRGDRSLAQYF
TGTGCCAGCAGGGGAGATCGTTCGCTGGCCCAGTACTTC
>NA|TRBV21-1|TRBJ1-4|NA
CASSYRVSTNEKLFF
TGTGCCAGCAGCTACAGGGTTTCAACTAATGAAAAACTGTTTTTT
>once|TRBV10-3|TRBJ2-5|TRBD2
CAISGASGKEETQYF
TGTGCCATCAGTGGGGCTAGCGGGAAGGAAGAGACCCAGTACTTC
>NA|TRBV7-2|TRBJ2-1|NA
CASSPLWALNEQFF
TGTGCCAGCAGCCCTCTCTGGGCGCTCAATGAGCAGTTCTTC
>NA|TRBV2|TRBJ2-5|TRBD2
CASRSRRELETQYF
TGTGCCAGCAGGTCTCGGCGGGAGTTGGAGACCCAGTACTTC
>NA|TRBV5-1|TRBJ1-3|NA
CASSRDLSSGNTIYF
TGCGCCAGCAGCAGGGACTTGAGCTCTGGAAACACCATATATTTT
>NA|TRBV18|TRBJ2-7|TRBD1
CASSVDRGRTYEQYF
TGTGCCAGCTCAGTAGACAGGGGGCGAACCTACGAGCAGTACTTC
>NA|TRBV6-5|TRBJ1-2|NA
CASPATTIGGYTF
TGTGCCAGCCCCGCTACAACTATTGGCGGCTACACCTTC
>NA|TRBV6-5|TRBJ2-7|NA
CASRETRREQYF
TGTGCCAGCAGGGAGACGAGAAGAGAGCAGTACTTC
>NA|TRBV21-1|TRBJ2-5|NA
CASSKGSGVVETQYF
TGTGCCAGCAGCAAAGGGTCGGGGGTAGTGGAGACCCAGTACTTC
>NA|TRBV18|TRBJ1-2|TRBD1
CASSPLQGEAGYTF
TGTGCCAGCTCACCACTCCAGGGGGAGGCTGGCTACACCTTC
>NA|TRBV14|TRBJ2-2|TRBD2
CASSQRNSGGQTGELFF
TGTGCCAGCAGCCAACGTAATAGCGGGGGTCAGACCGGGGAGCTGTTTTTT
>NA|TRBV3-1/TRBV3-2|TRBJ1-6|NA
CASSQVPQGSNSPLHF
TGTGCCAGCAGCCAAGTACCCCAGGGCTCTAATTCACCCCTCCACTTT
>NA|TRBV29-1|TRBJ1-1|NA
CSVEGRLNTEAFF
TGCAGCGTTGAGGGCAGGCTGAACACTGAAGCTTTCTTT
>once|TRBV6-2/TRBV6-3|TRBJ1-2|NA
CASSYSPGRGFYGYTF
TGTGCCAGCAGTTATAGCCCCGGCAGGGGTTTCTATGGCTACACCTTC
>NA|TRBV19|TRBJ1-1|NA
CASSSSGTQAFF
TGTGCCAGTAGTTCGTCCGGGACACAAGCTTTCTTT
>NA|TRBV11-2|TRBJ2-1|TRBD2
CASSLVGGPYNEQFF
TGTGCCAGCAGCTTAGTGGGAGGGCCCTACAATGAGCAGTTCTTC
>NA|TRBV30|TRBJ1-2|NA
CAWSGELGNYGYTF
TGTGCCTGGAGTGGGGAGTTGGGGAACTATGGCTACACCTTC
>NA|TRBV28|TRBJ1-2|TRBD1
CASTDRVGYGYTF
TGTGCCAGCACGGACAGGGTAGGATATGGCTACACCTTC
>NA|TRBV7-2|TRBJ1-4|NA
CASSSQATNEKLFF
TGTGCCAGCAGCTCACAGGCAACTAATGAAAAACTGTTTTTT
>NA|TRBV19|TRBJ1-2|NA
CASSRRGPPSYGYTF
TGTGCCAGTAGTAGGCGGGGGCCGCCCAGCTATGGCTACACCTTC
>NA|TRBV3-1/TRBV3-2|TRBJ1-2|NA
CASSQNQLTERFYGYTF
TGTGCCAGCAGCCAAAACCAGCTTACGGAGCGCTTCTATGGCTACACCTTC
>few|TRBV29-1|TRBJ2-7|NA
CSVTRQDYEQYF
TGCAGCGTCACCCGACAGGACTACGAGCAGTACTTC
>NA|TRBV3-1/TRBV3-2|TRBJ1-5|TRBD1
CASSLRQGSQPQHF
TGTGCCAGCAGCCTTAGACAGGGCAGCCAGCCCCAGCATTTT
>NA|TRBV7-2|TRBJ2-1|NA
CASSLLRGANNEQFF
TGTGCCAGCAGCTTACTACGGGGGGCGAACAATGAGCAGTTCTTC
>NA|TRBV5-5|TRBJ1-2|NA
CASSSRMFQYGYTF
TGTGCCAGCAGCTCGAGGATGTTTCAGTATGGCTACACCTTC
>once|TRBV6-5|TRBJ2-1|NA
CASSLLPGGDNEQFF
TGTGCCAGCAGCCTACTGCCCGGGGGAGACAATGAGCAGTTCTTC
>NA|TRBV5-1|TRBJ1-1|TRBD1
CASTRTGEDTEAFF
TGCGCCAGCACCAGGACAGGGGAAGACACTGAAGCTTTCTTT
>NA|TRBV7-8|TRBJ1-1|NA
CASSRGRNTEAFF
TGTGCCAGCAGCAGGGGAAGGAACACTGAAGCTTTCTTT
>NA|TRBV12-5|TRBJ2-5|TRBD2
CASGLSSGGQETQYF
TGTGCTAGTGGTTTGTCGAGCGGGGGGCAAGAGACCCAGTACTTC
>NA|TRBV10-3|TRBJ1-1|NA
CASKEGPEAFF
TGTGCCTCCAAGGAGGGGCCTGAAGCTTTCTTT
>NA|TRBV5-1|TRBJ1-5|TRBD1
CASSTGQGDSNQPQHF
TGCGCCAGCAGCACGGGACAGGGTGATAGCAATCAGCCCCAGCATTTT
>NA|TRBV18|TRBJ1-2|TRBD1
CASSWDRDGYTF
TGTGCCAGCAGCTGGGACAGGGATGGCTACACCTTC
>NA|TRBV7-9|TRBJ2-1|TRBD1
CASSLRQGASSYNEQFF
TGTGCCAGCAGCTTACGGCAGGGGGCTAGCTCCTACAATGAGCAGTTCTTC
>NA|TRBV6-5|TRBJ1-6|NA
CASRSSRDANSPLHF
TGTGCCAGCAGGTCTTCTAGAGATGCTAATTCACCCCTCCACTTT
>NA|TRBV10-3|TRBJ1-5|NA
CAISESSIDQPQHF
TGTGCCATCAGTGAGTCTTCCATAGATCAGCCCCAGCATTTT
>NA|TRBV7-8|TRBJ1-1|NA
CASSLAFRGLVEAFF
TGTGCCAGCAGCTTAGCCTTCCGGGGACTCGTTGAAGCTTTCTTT